This T cell receptor (beta chain) was identified during a study of CD8 T cells in Susac syndrome. Reverse transcription used roughly 0.5 to 1 ug RNA and random hexamers. Each CDR3 protein is one row after TCRdb ran MiXCR on the immunoSEQ multiplex PCR reads. The profile shows approximately 80,000 distinct CDR3 sequences, approximately 93% of them singletons. Germline values: CDR1 MNHEY, CDR2 SMNVEV (reference sequence). Trimming shortened V by 6 bases and J by 11 bases, and 16 bases separated the two germline ends. The CDR3 is made up of 12 amino acids. This sequence joins TRBV27 and TRBJ1-2, with D possibly TRBD1 on 6 matching bases. The sequencing sample was made of CD8+ T cells from PBMCs. This clonotype was sampled from a human donor with Susac syndrome. Here the CDR3 DNA reads TGTGCCAGCAGGACTAAACAGGGATGGTACACCTTC. It translates to CASRTKQGWYTF.